This is a list of T cell receptor beta chains from one sample in a study of spatial heterogeneity in lung cancer. TCRdb used MiXCR to reprocess the 5' RACE reads, holding one entry per CDR3 protein. Among about 5,700 distinct CDR3 sequences listed, over 20% were seen once. The sequences come from lung tumor tissue, collected at surgery. The receptors were sampled from a male donor with early-stage non-small cell lung cancer. CDR3s include the opening cysteine and the closing phenylalanine or tryptophan. A D gene is named only where the DNA matches it firmly. Clone size is given for some rows only: seen once, a few or many times, or a class if the clone is expanded.

v_call: TRBV11-1; d_call: NA; clone_size: medium-sized; j_call: TRBJ2-1; cdr3_aa: CASSFGQILYNEQFF; cdr3_nt: TGTGCCAGCAGCTTTGGACAGATACTCTACAATGAGCAGTTCTTC
v_call: TRBV3-1; d_call: NA; clone_size: NA; j_call: TRBJ2-7; cdr3_aa: CASSATLYEQYF; cdr3_nt: TGTGCCAGCAGCGCGACTCTCTACGAGCAGTACTTC
v_call: TRBV27; d_call: NA; clone_size: medium-sized; j_call: TRBJ2-6; cdr3_aa: CASSLGEGSGANVLTF; cdr3_nt: TGTGCCAGCAGTTTAGGCGAGGGCTCTGGGGCCAACGTCCTGACTTTC
v_call: TRBV4-1; d_call: TRBD1; clone_size: NA; j_call: TRBJ2-3; cdr3_aa: CASSQGNSRGLGHTDTQYF; cdr3_nt: TGCGCCAGCAGCCAAGGAAATTCCAGGGGGTTAGGTCACACAGATACGCAGTATTTT
v_call: TRBV6-2/TRBV6-3; d_call: NA; clone_size: few; j_call: TRBJ2-1; cdr3_aa: CASSYLTGLGSYNEQFF; cdr3_nt: TGTGCCAGCAGTTACCTGACAGGCCTAGGCTCCTACAATGAGCAGTTCTTC
v_call: TRBV29-1; d_call: TRBD1; clone_size: medium-sized; j_call: TRBJ2-1; cdr3_aa: CSGGTAYNEQFF; cdr3_nt: TGCAGCGGTGGGACAGCCTACAATGAGCAGTTCTTC
v_call: TRBV27; d_call: NA; clone_size: few; j_call: TRBJ2-4; cdr3_aa: CASGPHSGNIQYF; cdr3_nt: TGTGCCAGCGGACCTCATTCAGGAAACATTCAGTACTTC
v_call: TRBV12-3/TRBV12-4; d_call: NA; clone_size: few; j_call: TRBJ2-7; cdr3_aa: CASRPAIGIDYEQYF; cdr3_nt: TGTGCCAGCCGACCAGCTATAGGGATAGACTACGAGCAGTACTTC
v_call: TRBV7-2; d_call: TRBD2; clone_size: NA; j_call: TRBJ2-3; cdr3_aa: CASSLVTSGARDTQYF; cdr3_nt: TGTGCCAGCAGCTTAGTGACTAGCGGAGCCCGGGACACGCAGTATTTT
v_call: TRBV28; d_call: NA; clone_size: NA; j_call: TRBJ2-1; cdr3_aa: CASSFWRYHEQFF; cdr3_nt: TGTGCCAGCAGTTTTTGGCGGTACCACGAGCAGTTCTTC
v_call: TRBV2; d_call: NA; clone_size: medium-sized; j_call: TRBJ1-5; cdr3_aa: CASSQTGSDQPQHF; cdr3_nt: TGTGCCAGCAGTCAAACAGGGTCAGACCAGCCCCAGCATTTT
v_call: TRBV6-6; d_call: TRBD1; clone_size: NA; j_call: TRBJ2-1; cdr3_aa: CASSPSGTGAYNEQFF; cdr3_nt: TGTGCCAGCAGCCCCTCAGGGACAGGGGCCTACAATGAGCAGTTCTTC
v_call: TRBV5-1; d_call: NA; clone_size: large; j_call: TRBJ2-1; cdr3_aa: CASSWGPPVNEQFF; cdr3_nt: TGCGCCAGCAGCTGGGGACCCCCCGTCAATGAGCAGTTCTTC
v_call: TRBV28; d_call: NA; clone_size: medium-sized; j_call: TRBJ2-7; cdr3_aa: CASSLRGQYEQYF; cdr3_nt: TGTGCCAGCAGTTTGAGAGGGCAGTACGAGCAGTACTTC
v_call: TRBV7-2; d_call: NA; clone_size: medium-sized; j_call: TRBJ2-1; cdr3_aa: CASSLRARSMSYNEQFF; cdr3_nt: TGTGCCAGCAGCTTAAGGGCTAGAAGTATGTCCTACAATGAGCAGTTCTTC
v_call: TRBV3-1; d_call: NA; clone_size: NA; j_call: TRBJ2-7; cdr3_aa: CASSRNRAQYF; cdr3_nt: TGTGCCAGCAGTCGAAACAGGGCTCAGTACTTC
v_call: TRBV5-6; d_call: NA; clone_size: few; j_call: TRBJ2-5; cdr3_aa: CASSPNTAFF; cdr3_nt: TGTGCCAGCAGCCCGAACACGGCGTTTTTC